This T cell receptor (beta chain) originates from a study of technical replicates of blood from several donors. Trimming removed 4 bases at V and 3 bases at J, with 7 bases between. The CDR3 contains 12 residues. Germline CDR1 LNHDA, CDR2 SQIVND (reference sequence). Produced via immunoSEQ multiplex PCR; TCRdb's table is partial and in-frame only. The table shows some 57,000 clones, with around 97% occurring only once. The chain combines TRBV19 with TRBJ2-7; D possibly corresponds to TRBD1 (5 bases). This receptor was taken from a human donor in good health. Material: T cells isolated from PBMCs. The CDR3 DNA reads as TGTGCCAGTAGTACAGGGCGCTACGAGCAGTACTTC. Encoded protein: CASSTGRYEQYF.